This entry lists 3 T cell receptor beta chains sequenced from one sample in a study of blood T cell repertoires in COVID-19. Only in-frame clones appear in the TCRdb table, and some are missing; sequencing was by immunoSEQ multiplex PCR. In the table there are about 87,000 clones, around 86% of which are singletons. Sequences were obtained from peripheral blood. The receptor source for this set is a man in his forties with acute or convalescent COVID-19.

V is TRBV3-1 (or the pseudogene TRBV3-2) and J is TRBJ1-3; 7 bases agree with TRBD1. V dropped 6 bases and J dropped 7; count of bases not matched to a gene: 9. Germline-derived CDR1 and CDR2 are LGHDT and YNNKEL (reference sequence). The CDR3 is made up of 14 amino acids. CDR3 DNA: TGTGCCAGCAGACTCGACAGGGATTTGAACACCATATATTTT. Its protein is CASRLDRDLNTIYF.

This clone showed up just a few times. CDR3 DNA: TGTGCCAGCACCGCAGGGTCCCCGGTAGGCGAGCAGTACTTC. Protein product: CASTAGSPVGEQYF. The chain couples TRBV6-6 to TRBJ2-7, with D maybe TRBD1 (5 bases). There are 14 residues in the CDR3. Looked up from germline, CDR1 is MNHNY and CDR2 is SVGAGI (reference sequence). V was clipped by 7 bases and J by 6 bases, with 19 bases between them.

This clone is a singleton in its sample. DNA for the CDR3: TGTGCCAGCGGCAGGACAGGGGGTTCTGGAAACACCATATATTTT. Encoded protein: CASGRTGGSGNTIYF. The chain joins TRBV11-2 to TRBJ1-3; 10 bases align to TRBD1. Germline trimming cut 8 bases from V and 1 base from J; bases unmatched to any gene: 5. The CDR3 runs 15 residues. Germline V gene data show CDR1 as SGHAT and CDR2 as FQNNGV.